The 10 T cell receptor beta chains listed next were all sequenced from one sample in a study of blood T cell repertoires in COVID-19. Clones were sequenced by immunoSEQ multiplex PCR, and TCRdb holds only the in-frame ones, with some missing. The table records about 62,000 clones, around 66% of them present only once. What was sequenced was PBMCs or T cells enriched from blood (not recorded which). The receptor source for this set is a woman aged 55-70 years who had been exposed to COVID-19.

This clone has only one observation. The gene calls are TRBV10-2 and TRBJ1-1; no clear D. This CDR3 comprises 12 residues. Per germline, CDR1 WSHSY and CDR2 SAAADI. V was cut by 6 bases and J by 4 bases, with 9 bases left in between. CDR3 sequence: CASRTLGTEAFF. CDR3 coding DNA: TGCGCCAGCAGGACTCTTGGCACTGAAGCTTTCTTT.

The V call is TRBV6-1, the J call TRBJ1-1; no clear D gene. The CDR3 extends over 12 amino acids. The V end lost 2 bases, the J end lost 3 bases, and 4 bases lay between the germline ends. Per germline, CDR1 MNHNS and CDR2 SASEGT. CDR3 sequence: CASSESYTEAFF. The CDR3 DNA reads as TGTGCCAGCAGTGAATCTTACACTGAAGCTTTCTTT.

The rearrangement links TRBV13 to TRBJ2-1, with 14 bases lining up with TRBD2. V lost 5 bases and J lost 2; bases outside the gene matches: 8. Germline loops: CDR1 PRHDT, CDR2 FYEKMQ (reference sequence). This CDR3 has 18 amino acids. The CDR3 reads CASSPSTSGGGAYNEQFF. The CDR3 nucleotides read TGTGCCAGCAGCCCTTCGACTAGCGGGGGGGGCGCCTACAATGAGCAGTTCTTC.

The chain carries TRBV19 and TRBJ2-4; D is perhaps TRBD2 (5 bases). The CDR3 is 15 residues long. Germline V gene sequence: CDR1 LNHDA, CDR2 SQIVND (reference sequence). The germline V and J ends were trimmed by 3 bases and 8 bases, with 17 bases remaining between them. The chain's CDR3 is CASSIGFEGLHIQYF. DNA of the CDR3: TGTGCCAGTAGTATCGGATTCGAGGGCCTCCACATTCAGTACTTC.

This rearrangement joins TRBV30 to TRBJ1-5; 7 bases map to TRBD1. The V segment lost 2 bases and the J segment 5 bases; nucleotides outside the gene matches: 6. The germline V gene encodes CDR1 GTSNPN and CDR2 SVGIG (reference sequence). The CDR3 contains 14 residues. CDR3 DNA: TGTGCCTGGAGTCCGGACAGGATGGATCAGCCCCAGCATTTT. Protein: CAWSPDRMDQPQHF.

The chain links TRBV30 to TRBJ2-2; D is perhaps TRBD2 (6 bases). The CDR3 runs to 15 residues. CDR1 is GTSNPN, CDR2 SVGIG, per germline (reference sequence). V lost 3 bases and J lost 0, with 11 bases in between. The CDR3 is CAWSFPSANTGELFF. The CDR3 nucleotides read TGTGCCTGGAGCTTCCCTAGCGCGAACACCGGGGAGCTGTTTTTT.

The chain recombines TRBV27 with TRBJ2-1, with 11 positions matching TRBD2. V was pared by 5 bases and J by 5 bases, with 5 bases of the junction left unmatched. The CDR3 is made up of 15 amino acids. Looked up from germline, CDR1 is MNHEY and CDR2 is SMNVEV (reference sequence). DNA for the CDR3: TGTGCCAGCAGTCGCAGACTAGCGGGGCACAATGAGCAGTTCTTC. The encoded protein is CASSRRLAGHNEQFF.

The CDR3 sequence is CASSLEPVTGELFF. The CDR3 DNA follows: TGTGCCAGCAGCTTGGAACCAGTTACCGGGGAGCTGTTTTTT. The rearrangement uses TRBV5-4 and TRBJ2-2; D is unresolved. V was pared by 0 bases and J by 5 bases, with 8 bases between. The CDR3 extends over 14 amino acids. Germline CDR1 SGHNT, CDR2 YYREEE (reference sequence).

A few counts support this clone. This chain links TRBV11-2 with TRBJ2-5, with a weak D call TRBD2 (5 bases). The germline V and J ends were trimmed by 8 bases and 5 bases, with 18 bases remaining between them. The CDR3 consists of 14 residues. The V gene's germline CDR1 is SGHAT and CDR2 FQNNGV. CDR3 in amino acids: CASEKMGSVETQYF. The CDR3 DNA follows: TGTGCCAGCGAAAAGATGGGGAGTGTGGAGACCCAGTACTTC.

V and J are TRBV6-5 and TRBJ1-6; 7 positions match TRBD1. Germline CDR1 and CDR2: MNHEY and SVGAGI. J lost 5 bases, V lost 2 bases, and 3 bases had no gene match. CDR3 length equals 15 residues. The CDR3 spells CASSYRQGNNSPLHF. The CDR3 DNA is TGTGCCAGCAGTTACAGACAGGGCAATAATTCACCCCTCCACTTT.